The rows below give T cell receptor beta chains drawn from one sample of a study of shared clonotypes between healthy human individuals. The assay was immunoSEQ multiplex PCR, and TCRdb's table has in-frame clones only and misses some. The repertoire holds 2 million to 2.5 million clones, with roughly 91% as singletons. Material for sequencing was naive CD8+ T cells from PBMCs. These receptor sequences come from a man between 18 and 35 years old in good health. Some clones in this sample may be carry-over from other donors' samples. Both conserved end residues are part of each CDR3. Fields, in order: CDR3 protein, CDR3 DNA, D gene, J gene, clone size, V gene. D genes are given only for firm matches. Where a row states a size, it is once, few, many or the class of an expanded clone; other rows omit it.

CDR3: CATDLGGRANEQYF
DNA: TGTGCCACCGACCTCGGGGGGAGGGCCAACGAGCAGTACTTC
D: TRBD2
J: TRBJ2-7
size: -
V: TRBV6-1

CDR3: CASSLLAGEAYEQYF
DNA: TGTGCCAGCAGCTTGCTAGCGGGAGAGGCCTACGAGCAGTACTTC
D: TRBD2
J: TRBJ2-7
size: -
V: TRBV7-8

CDR3: CASSLMASETGSDTQYF
DNA: TGTGCCAGCAGCTTGATGGCGTCGGAAACAGGGTCAGATACGCAGTATTTT
D: -
J: TRBJ2-3
size: -
V: TRBV5-6

CDR3: CASSLAMSPEGPETQYF
DNA: TGTGCCAGCAGCTTAGCGATGTCCCCTGAGGGACCGGAGACCCAGTACTTC
D: -
J: TRBJ2-5
size: -
V: TRBV7-9

CDR3: CASSSKGEQFF
DNA: TGTGCCAGCAGTTCCAAGGGTGAGCAGTTCTTC
D: -
J: TRBJ2-1
size: -
V: TRBV27

CDR3: CASSLTSGSETQYF
DNA: TGTGCCAGCAGTTTAACTAGCGGGAGTGAGACCCAGTACTTC
D: TRBD2
J: TRBJ2-5
size: -
V: TRBV27

CDR3: CSVRQGNYGYTF
DNA: TGCAGCGTAAGACAGGGAAACTATGGCTACACCTTC
D: TRBD1
J: TRBJ1-2
size: -
V: TRBV29-1

CDR3: CASSLEGGQKDEQFF
DNA: TGCGCCAGCAGCTTGGAGGGAGGACAAAAGGATGAGCAGTTCTTC
D: -
J: TRBJ2-1
size: -
V: TRBV5-1

CDR3: CASSTGQGDEQYF
DNA: TGTGCCAGTAGTACGGGACAGGGGGACGAGCAGTACTTC
D: TRBD1
J: TRBJ2-7
size: -
V: TRBV19

CDR3: CAISESGNEQYF
DNA: TGTGCCATCAGTGAGTCCGGGAACGAGCAGTACTTC
D: -
J: TRBJ2-7
size: -
V: TRBV10-3

CDR3: CASSFGSDSYEQYF
DNA: TGTGCCAGCAGCTTCGGGTCAGACTCCTACGAGCAGTACTTC
D: -
J: TRBJ2-7
size: -
V: TRBV11-2

CDR3: CSVFPGRAPYEQYF
DNA: TGCAGCGTTTTTCCGGGCAGGGCCCCCTACGAGCAGTACTTC
D: -
J: TRBJ2-7
size: -
V: TRBV29-1

CDR3: CASSLFYRTTDTQYF
DNA: TGTGCCAGCAGCTTATTTTACCGAACCACAGATACGCAGTATTTT
D: -
J: TRBJ2-3
size: -
V: TRBV7-3

CDR3: CASSTIAGAYNEQFF
DNA: TGTGCCAGTAGTACTATAGCGGGAGCGTACAATGAGCAGTTCTTC
D: TRBD2
J: TRBJ2-1
size: -
V: TRBV19

CDR3: CASSLYGMIDYEQYF
DNA: TGTGCCAGCAGTTTATATGGGATGATTGACTACGAGCAGTACTTC
D: -
J: TRBJ2-7
size: -
V: TRBV27

CDR3: CSVVATEAFF
DNA: TGCAGCGTTGTAGCGACTGAAGCTTTCTTT
D: -
J: TRBJ1-1
size: -
V: TRBV29-1

CDR3: CASSPERESQFF
DNA: TGTGCCAGCAGCCCCGAGCGGGAATCGCAGTTCTTC
D: TRBD2
J: TRBJ2-1
size: -
V: TRBV7-9

CDR3: CASSTRQGGYEQYF
DNA: TGTGCCAGCAGCACACGACAGGGGGGCTACGAGCAGTACTTC
D: TRBD1
J: TRBJ2-7
size: -
V: TRBV11-2

CDR3: CASSPGVGADTQYF
DNA: TGTGCCAGCAGCCCCGGTGTGGGGGCAGATACGCAGTATTTT
D: -
J: TRBJ2-3
size: -
V: TRBV27

CDR3: CASSFYRARTEAFF
DNA: TGTGCCAGCAGTTTTTATAGGGCTCGGACTGAAGCTTTCTTT
D: -
J: TRBJ1-1
size: -
V: TRBV28

CDR3: CASSRRSGPDTQYF
DNA: TGTGCCAGCTCACGCCGGTCGGGTCCAGATACGCAGTATTTT
D: -
J: TRBJ2-3
size: once
V: TRBV18

CDR3: CSVADNYGYTF
DNA: TGCAGCGTCGCCGACAACTATGGCTACACCTTC
D: -
J: TRBJ1-2
size: -
V: TRBV29-1

CDR3: CASSPLEGAHEQYF
DNA: TGTGCCAGCAGTCCCCTGGAGGGGGCCCACGAGCAGTACTTC
D: -
J: TRBJ2-7
size: -
V: TRBV27

CDR3: CASRAEVDTEAFF
DNA: TGTGCCAGCAGGGCGGAGGTGGACACTGAAGCTTTCTTT
D: -
J: TRBJ1-1
size: -
V: TRBV28

CDR3: CASSLDRGATEAFF
DNA: TGTGCCAGCAGCCTAGACAGGGGTGCGACTGAAGCTTTCTTT
D: TRBD1
J: TRBJ1-1
size: -
V: TRBV5-5

CDR3: CASSQYGSGSGANVLTF
DNA: TGCGCCAGCAGCCAATATGGTTCCGGGTCTGGGGCCAACGTCCTGACTTTC
D: -
J: TRBJ2-6
size: -
V: TRBV4-3

CDR3: CASSQGAYHEQYF
DNA: TGTGCCAGCAGCCAGGGGGCCTATCACGAGCAGTACTTC
D: TRBD1
J: TRBJ2-7
size: -
V: TRBV2

CDR3: CASSDEGGREKLFF
DNA: TGTGCCAGCAGTGACGAAGGGGGGCGTGAAAAACTGTTTTTT
D: -
J: TRBJ1-4
size: -
V: TRBV25-1

CDR3: CATSSPQGNQPQHF
DNA: TGTGCCACCAGCAGCCCCCAGGGGAATCAGCCCCAGCATTTT
D: -
J: TRBJ1-5
size: -
V: TRBV15

CDR3: CASSPPDRGDYGYTF
DNA: TGTGCCAGCTCACCCCCGGACAGGGGCGACTATGGCTACACCTTC
D: TRBD1
J: TRBJ1-2
size: -
V: TRBV18

CDR3: CASSDPGQYNEQFF
DNA: TGCGCCAGCAGTGACCCGGGACAGTACAATGAGCAGTTCTTC
D: TRBD1
J: TRBJ2-1
size: few
V: TRBV10-1

CDR3: CASSYGTTFTDTQYF
DNA: TGTGCCAGCAGCTACGGGACTACCTTCACAGATACGCAGTATTTT
D: TRBD2
J: TRBJ2-3
size: -
V: TRBV16

CDR3: CASRRQGLDYGYTF
DNA: TGTGCCAGCAGAAGACAGGGTCTTGACTATGGCTACACCTTC
D: TRBD1
J: TRBJ1-2
size: few
V: TRBV6-5

CDR3: CASRGLAVNEQFF
DNA: TGTGCCAGCCGGGGACTAGCGGTGAATGAGCAGTTCTTC
D: TRBD2
J: TRBJ2-1
size: -
V: TRBV7-2

CDR3: CASIDGTQAFF
DNA: TGTGCCAGCATTGACGGGACCCAAGCTTTCTTT
D: -
J: TRBJ1-1
size: -
V: TRBV7-2

CDR3: CASNLGTAGPEAFF
DNA: TGTGCCAGCAACCTCGGGACAGCGGGCCCTGAAGCTTTCTTT
D: TRBD1
J: TRBJ1-1
size: -
V: TRBV6-1

CDR3: CASSLVQPGTEAFF
DNA: TGTGCCAGCAGCTTAGTTCAGCCAGGGACTGAAGCTTTCTTT
D: -
J: TRBJ1-1
size: -
V: TRBV7-9

CDR3: CASSQDRDYGYTF
DNA: TGTGCCAGCAGTCAAGACAGGGACTATGGCTACACCTTC
D: TRBD1
J: TRBJ1-2
size: -
V: TRBV6-5

CDR3: CASSLDPSLEETGELFF
DNA: TGTGCCAGCAGCTTAGACCCGTCGCTAGAAGAGACCGGGGAGCTGTTTTTT
D: -
J: TRBJ2-2
size: -
V: TRBV11-3

CDR3: CATSSTGREKLFF
DNA: TGTGCCACCAGCTCGACAGGACGTGAAAAACTGTTTTTT
D: -
J: TRBJ1-4
size: -
V: TRBV15

CDR3: CASSFGPARGYGYTF
DNA: TGTGCCAGCAGCTTCGGACCAGCGAGGGGGTATGGCTACACCTTC
D: -
J: TRBJ1-2
size: -
V: TRBV7-8

CDR3: CASSATGTSGSTRETQYF
DNA: TGTGCCAGCAGTGCTACCGGGACTAGCGGGAGTACCAGAGAGACCCAGTACTTC
D: TRBD2
J: TRBJ2-5
size: -
V: TRBV28

CDR3: CASSPMDMGPNQPQHF
DNA: TGTGCCAGCTCACCCATGGACATGGGCCCCAATCAGCCCCAGCATTTT
D: -
J: TRBJ1-5
size: -
V: TRBV18

CDR3: CASSPTRGAGNTIYF
DNA: TGTGCCAGCTCACCAACCAGGGGTGCCGGAAACACCATATATTTT
D: -
J: TRBJ1-3
size: -
V: TRBV18

CDR3: CASSPRDSKNIQYF
DNA: TGTGCCAGCAGTCCCCGGGACAGTAAAAACATTCAGTACTTC
D: TRBD1
J: TRBJ2-4
size: -
V: TRBV28

CDR3: CASSHRDRGNTGELFF
DNA: TGTGCCAGCAGCCACAGGGACAGGGGGAACACCGGGGAGCTGTTTTTT
D: TRBD1
J: TRBJ2-2
size: -
V: TRBV7-3

CDR3: CASRFPDQPQHF
DNA: TGCGCCAGCAGATTCCCCGATCAGCCCCAGCATTTT
D: -
J: TRBJ1-5
size: -
V: TRBV10-2

CDR3: CASSFSLGLYNEQFF
DNA: TGCGCCAGCAGTTTTTCGTTGGGGCTATACAATGAGCAGTTCTTC
D: -
J: TRBJ2-1
size: -
V: TRBV10-2

CDR3: CASSGGSSYEQYF
DNA: TGTGCCAGCAGTGGGGGAAGCTCCTACGAGCAGTACTTC
D: -
J: TRBJ2-7
size: -
V: TRBV25-1

CDR3: CASSFGGFSTDTQYF
DNA: TGCGCCAGCAGCTTCGGCGGGTTTAGCACAGATACGCAGTATTTT
D: -
J: TRBJ2-3
size: -
V: TRBV5-1

CDR3: CASSIESLAGNTGELFF
DNA: TGTGCCAGTAGTATAGAATCGCTAGCGGGGAACACCGGGGAGCTGTTTTTT
D: TRBD2
J: TRBJ2-2
size: once
V: TRBV19

CDR3: CAISESGSEETQYF
DNA: TGTGCCATCAGTGAGTCCGGCTCCGAAGAGACCCAGTACTTC
D: -
J: TRBJ2-5
size: -
V: TRBV10-3

CDR3: CASSPRDFDEQYF
DNA: TGTGCCAGCAGTCCCCGGGACTTCGACGAGCAGTACTTC
D: -
J: TRBJ2-7
size: -
V: TRBV27

CDR3: CASSYGAYTDTQYF
DNA: TGTGCCAGCAGTTACGGGGCGTACACAGATACGCAGTATTTT
D: -
J: TRBJ2-3
size: -
V: TRBV27